Listed below are T cell receptor beta chains from one sample, sequenced in a study of vaccination and CD4 T cells after COVID-19. The antigens these receptors bind are not known. TCRdb fed the PCR reads into MiXCR, producing one record per CDR3 protein. The data hold thousands of distinct CDR3 sequences, with roughly 21% observed a single time. Sample: CD4+ T cells from blood, cultured in vitro. Source of these receptors: a human donor who had recovered from COVID-19. Both conserved end residues are part of each CDR3. A D gene is named only where the DNA matches it firmly. The size field is filled for only some rows; it gives once, few, many or a size class.

V: TRBV7-9; size: few; length: 15; J: TRBJ2-1; D: TRBD2; CDR3: CASSLSGGLNNEQFF; DNA: TGTGCCAGCAGCCTAAGCGGGGGGCTAAACAATGAGCAGTTCTTC
V: TRBV19; size: medium-sized; length: 11; J: TRBJ1-1; D: -; CDR3: CASSTRTEAFF; DNA: TGTGCCAGTAGTACGAGGACTGAAGCTTTCTTT
V: TRBV6-1; size: medium-sized; length: 12; J: TRBJ1-4; D: -; CDR3: CASNLGVEKLFF; DNA: TGTGCCAGCAACCTGGGGGTCGAAAAACTGTTTTTT
V: TRBV30; size: -; length: 14; J: TRBJ1-2; D: -; CDR3: CAWLHGRGIYGYTF; DNA: TGTGCCTGGCTCCACGGACGGGGAATTTATGGCTACACCTTC
V: TRBV7-8; size: few; length: 14; J: TRBJ2-3; D: TRBD2; CDR3: CASSPGGGTDTQYF; DNA: TGTGCCAGCAGCCCCGGCGGGGGGACAGATACGCAGTATTTT
V: TRBV20-1; size: medium-sized; length: 15; J: TRBJ1-5; D: -; CDR3: CSARVGAGHSQPQHF; DNA: TGCAGTGCTAGAGTAGGTGCGGGGCACAGTCAGCCCCAGCATTTT
V: TRBV18; size: -; length: 16; J: TRBJ2-2; D: -; CDR3: CASSPTAGRRAGELFF; DNA: TGTGCCAGCTCCCCAACGGCGGGAAGGCGCGCCGGGGAGCTGTTTTTT
V: TRBV7-9; size: -; length: 15; J: TRBJ2-3; D: TRBD2; CDR3: CASSLGLAGTDTQYF; DNA: TGTGCCAGCAGCTTGGGACTAGCGGGGACAGATACGCAGTATTTT
V: TRBV20-1; size: medium-sized; length: 14; J: TRBJ2-5; D: -; CDR3: CSATGQGSQETQYF; DNA: TGCAGTGCCACCGGGCAGGGGTCCCAAGAGACCCAGTACTTC
V: TRBV20-1; size: medium-sized; length: 16; J: TRBJ2-3; D: TRBD2; CDR3: CSAPPMGLAGADTQYF; DNA: TGCAGTGCCCCTCCCATGGGACTAGCGGGAGCAGATACGCAGTATTTT
V: TRBV2; size: -; length: 13; J: TRBJ1-6; D: -; CDR3: CASSELGNSPLHF; DNA: TGTGCCAGCAGTGAGTTGGGGAATTCACCCCTCCACTTT
V: TRBV5-4; size: -; length: 12; J: TRBJ2-1; D: -; CDR3: CASSLGANEQFF; DNA: TGTGCCAGCAGCTTGGGGGCAAATGAGCAGTTCTTC
V: TRBV27; size: medium-sized; length: 17; J: TRBJ1-5; D: TRBD1; CDR3: CASSPASAQGAYQPQHF; DNA: TGTGCCAGCAGTCCGGCCTCCGCACAGGGGGCCTATCAGCCCCAGCATTTT
V: TRBV7-8; size: few; length: 16; J: TRBJ1-2; D: -; CDR3: CASSLSLSRGIYGYTF; DNA: TGTGCCAGCAGCTTAAGCCTGAGCAGGGGTATCTATGGCTACACCTTC
V: TRBV6-1; size: -; length: 12; J: TRBJ2-3; D: -; CDR3: CASSDGTDTQYF; DNA: TGTGCCAGCAGTGACGGCACAGATACGCAGTATTTT
V: TRBV6-1; size: -; length: 17; J: TRBJ2-4; D: -; CDR3: CASSPLSTNAAKNIQYF; DNA: TGTGCCAGCAGCCCCCTGTCCACTAACGCAGCCAAAAACATTCAGTACTTC
V: TRBV10-1; size: few; length: 15; J: TRBJ1-6; D: -; CDR3: CASSETAAGSSPLHF; DNA: TGCGCCAGCAGTGAGACGGCTGCGGGCTCTTCACCCCTCCACTTT
V: TRBV19; size: few; length: 14; J: TRBJ1-5; D: -; CDR3: CASSVQGFRQPQHF; DNA: TGTGCCAGTAGTGTACAGGGTTTTCGTCAGCCCCAGCATTTT
V: TRBV6-1; size: -; length: 15; J: TRBJ2-1; D: TRBD2; CDR3: CASTRSGTTYNEQFF; DNA: TGTGCCAGCACCCGGTCCGGGACTACCTACAATGAGCAGTTCTTC
V: TRBV5-4; size: -; length: 14; J: TRBJ1-2; D: -; CDR3: CASSHPIGYVGYTF; DNA: TGTGCCAGCAGCCACCCCATCGGGTATGTTGGCTACACCTTC
V: TRBV18; size: -; length: 14; J: TRBJ1-1; D: TRBD1; CDR3: CASSSGTGSVEAFF; DNA: TGTGCCAGCTCATCCGGGACAGGGTCGGTGGAAGCTTTCTTT
V: TRBV7-9; size: medium-sized; length: 15; J: TRBJ2-2; D: -; CDR3: CASSLGQGHTGELFF; DNA: TGTGCCAGCAGCTTAGGGCAGGGGCACACCGGGGAGCTGTTTTTT
V: TRBV6-1; size: -; length: 14; J: TRBJ1-4; D: TRBD1; CDR3: CASNPGQANEKLFF; DNA: TGTGCCAGCAATCCTGGACAGGCCAATGAAAAACTGTTTTTT
V: TRBV7-3; size: -; length: 16; J: TRBJ2-2; D: -; CDR3: CASSRTTGLGSGELFF; DNA: TGTGCCAGCAGTCGAACCACGGGCCTAGGGAGCGGGGAGCTGTTTTTT
V: TRBV28; size: -; length: 12; J: TRBJ2-3; D: TRBD1; CDR3: CASSDRADTQYF; DNA: TGTGCCAGCAGTGACAGGGCAGATACGCAGTATTTT
V: TRBV7-2; size: -; length: 15; J: TRBJ1-2; D: TRBD1; CDR3: CASSLGQGLNYGYTF; DNA: TGTGCCAGCAGCTTAGGACAGGGGTTAAACTATGGCTACACCTTC
V: TRBV2; size: -; length: 13; J: TRBJ1-1; D: -; CDR3: CASSADSGTEAFF; DNA: TGTGCCAGCAGTGCGGATTCGGGGACTGAAGCTTTCTTT
V: TRBV7-8; size: medium-sized; length: 14; J: TRBJ1-2; D: -; CDR3: CASSPAGPDYGYTF; DNA: TGTGCCAGCAGCCCCGCAGGGCCCGACTATGGCTACACCTTC